Each of the 20 T cell receptor beta chains below was sequenced from the same sample in a study of blood T cell repertoires in COVID-19. Clones were sequenced by immunoSEQ multiplex PCR, and TCRdb holds only the in-frame ones, with some missing. The table lists some 180,000 clones, roughly 90% of them singletons. Source material: peripheral blood. The source is a middle-aged man with acute or convalescent COVID-19.

V gene TRBV24-1 combines with J gene TRBJ2-7; 10 nucleotides match TRBD1. Trimming removed 5 bases from V and 4 bases from J; junction bases left unmatched: 1. CDR1 and CDR2 from the germline V gene are KGHDR and SFDVKD. CDR3 length: 13 residues. CDR3 amino acids: CATSVGQGYEQYF. The CDR3 DNA reads TGTGCCACCAGTGTGGGACAGGGGTACGAGCAGTACTTC.

The CDR3 region is CASSQDGRGSTQYF. Written as DNA, the CDR3 is TGCGCCAGCAGCCAAGACGGCAGGGGATCTACGCAGTATTTT. The chain links TRBV4-3 to TRBJ2-3; possibly TRBD1 for D (6 bases). The length of the CDR3 is 14 residues. Trimming took 0 bases from V and 8 from J, leaving 12 bases between them. Germline V gene sequence: CDR1 LGHNA, CDR2 YSLEER.

The chain joins TRBV30 to TRBJ1-1; D ambiguous. The CDR3 runs 13 residues. V was pared by 0 bases and J by 3 bases, with 8 bases between. Germline V gene data show CDR1 as GTSNPN and CDR2 as SVGIG (reference sequence). The CDR3 loop reads CAWSVNRDTEAFF. CDR3 DNA sequence: TGTGCCTGGAGTGTTAACCGGGACACTGAAGCTTTCTTT.

This CDR3 reads CASSFIAGQSYEQYF. The DNA for the CDR3 is TGCGCCAGCAGCTTCATAGCGGGACAGTCCTACGAGCAGTACTTC. The chain joins TRBV5-1 to TRBJ2-7; D might be TRBD2 (8 bases). V lost 2 bases and J lost 1, with 13 bases in between. From germline, CDR1 is SGHRS and CDR2 YFSETQ. The CDR3 contains 15 residues.

The V and J genes are TRBV30 and TRBJ1-3, with 8 bases matching TRBD1. J gave up 2 bases and V 8 bases, and 5 bases lay outside the gene matches. The germline gives CDR1 GTSNPN, CDR2 SVGIG (reference sequence). The CDR3 loop spans 13 amino acids. CDR3 protein: CAGRTGTGNTIYF. The CDR3 DNA follows: TGTGCCGGTAGGACAGGGACTGGAAACACCATATATTTT.

The chain employs TRBV19 and TRBJ1-1; D not resolved. Germline V gene data show CDR1 as LNHDA and CDR2 as SQIVND (reference sequence). V shed 3 bases and J shed 1 base, with 12 bases lying between them. The CDR3 extends over 15 amino acids. The CDR3 nucleotides are TGTGCCAGTAGTATTCACCAGGAAACGAACACTGAAGCTTTCTTT. This encodes CASSIHQETNTEAFF. The whole variable domain, filled in from reference TRBV19 and TRBJ1-1, reads DGGITQSPKYLFRKEGQNVTLSCEQNLNHDAMYWYRQDPGQGLRLIYYSQIVNDFQKGDIAEGYSVSREKKESFPLTVTSAQKNPTAFYLCASSIHQETNTEAFFGQGTRLTVV.

In its sample, this clone was seen once. The chain couples TRBV11-2 to TRBJ1-2; the D gene is possibly TRBD1 (5 bases). The CDR3 consists of 15 residues. Germline-derived CDR1 and CDR2 are SGHAT and FQNNGV. V lost 0 bases and J 7 bases, leaving 15 bases between the germline ends. In DNA, the CDR3 is TGTGCCAGCAGCTTAGATAATGGGGGGACTAGTGGCTACACCTTC. This gives the protein CASSLDNGGTSGYTF.

The CDR3 loop reads CATSVYLGYGETQYF. The CDR3 DNA reads as TGTGCCACCAGTGTCTACCTGGGCTATGGGGAGACCCAGTACTTC. The rearrangement uses TRBV24-1 and TRBJ2-5; D call uncertain. The CDR3 totals 15 residues. Germline V lookup: CDR1 KGHDR, CDR2 SFDVKD. Trimming stripped 5 bases from V and 5 bases from J, with 17 bases between.

This chain connects TRBV27 to TRBJ2-5, with TRBD2 matching 9 bases. The V segment lost 5 bases and the J segment 4 bases; nucleotides outside the gene matches: 2. Germline V lookup: CDR1 MNHEY, CDR2 SMNVEV (reference sequence). The CDR3 runs 13 residues. The CDR3 reads CASSPGLAETQYF. The CDR3 bases are TGTGCCAGCAGTCCGGGACTAGCAGAGACCCAGTACTTC.

The chain combines TRBV6-2 or TRBV6-3 with TRBJ2-4; possibly TRBD2 for D (6 bases). CDR1 is MNHEY and CDR2 is SVGEGT in the germline V gene. This CDR3 is built from 17 residues. Trimming pared 2 bases from V and 3 bases from J, leaving 17 bases between. CDR3 region: CASSYVRGGAYKNIQYF. The CDR3 bases are TGTGCCAGCAGTTACGTGCGCGGCGGGGCCTACAAAAACATTCAGTACTTC.

This chain uses TRBV7-2 with TRBJ1-5; D not resolved. From germline, CDR1 is SGHTA and CDR2 FQGNSA. The CDR3 spans 12 residues. Trimming left V 5 bases short and J 7 bases short, with 9 bases between. The CDR3: CASSPPGQPQHF. CDR3 bases: TGTGCCAGCAGCCCCCCGGGGCAGCCCCAGCATTTT.

The chain employs TRBV6-5 and TRBJ2-5, with 10 positions matching TRBD2. Germline V gene data show CDR1 as MNHEY and CDR2 as SVGAGI. The CDR3 is 15 amino acids. The junction had 4 bases not matched to a gene; V was cut back by 0 bases and J by 6 bases. CDR3 in DNA: TGTGCCAGCAGTTACTCGCTAGCGGGGGAACAGACCCAGTACTTC. This encodes CASSYSLAGEQTQYF.

This chain joins TRBV5-1 and TRBJ2-5; D is possibly TRBD1 (5 bases). Germline CDR1 SGHRS, CDR2 YFSETQ. The CDR3 covers 14 residues. V lost 2 bases and J 5 bases, leaving 13 bases between the germline ends. The CDR3 here is CASSLMGPEETQYF. Written as DNA, the CDR3 is TGCGCCAGCAGCTTAATGGGGCCGGAGGAGACCCAGTACTTC.

The chain uses TRBV11-3 and TRBJ2-7; 9 nucleotides line up with TRBD1. Germline V CDR1 and CDR2: SGHNT, YENEEA. J gave up 1 base and V 1 base, and 2 bases lay outside the gene matches. This CDR3 spans 15 amino acids. CDR3 sequence: CASSLAGTGSYEQYF. The CDR3, as DNA: TGTGCCAGCAGCTTAGCCGGGACAGGGTCCTACGAGCAGTACTTC.

This clone came up a few times. The J gene is TRBJ1-4, the V gene TRBV10-3; D is uncertain. V shed 0 bases and J shed 7 bases, with 9 bases lying between them. CDR1 and CDR2 (germline): ENHRY, SYGVKD. The length of the CDR3 is 14 residues. CDR3 amino acids: CAISESEGTEKLFF. CDR3 bases: TGTGCCATCAGTGAGTCAGAGGGTACTGAAAAACTGTTTTTT.

In its sample, this clone was seen once. This chain joins TRBV19 and TRBJ1-1; 7 bases are a match to TRBD1. With V trimmed by 3 bases and J by 5 bases, 6 bases remained unmatched. Germline-derived CDR1 and CDR2 are LNHDA and SQIVND (reference sequence). This CDR3 is 14 amino acids long. CDR3 in amino acids: CASSMDRRGTEAFF. CDR3 DNA: TGTGCCAGTAGTATGGACAGGAGAGGGACTGAAGCTTTCTTT.

The chain joins TRBV7-2 to TRBJ1-1; TRBD1 is a possible D gene (5 bases). Germline V CDR1 and CDR2: SGHTA, FQGNSA. Trimming removed 5 bases from V and 1 base from J, with 11 bases in between. CDR3 length equals 14 residues. CDR3 sequence reads: CASSPGLSNTEAFF. The DNA of the CDR3 is TGTGCCAGCAGCCCGGGACTCTCGAACACTGAAGCTTTCTTT.

This chain uses TRBV2 with TRBJ2-5; 12 bases are a match to TRBD2. Germline CDR1 is SNHLY and CDR2 is FYNNEI. This CDR3 has 16 residues. Germline trimming cut 7 bases from V and 1 base from J; bases unmatched to any gene: 7. CDR3 protein: CASTQGLAGSQETQYF. CDR3 bases: TGTGCCAGCACCCAGGGACTAGCGGGTTCCCAAGAGACCCAGTACTTC.

The rearrangement joins TRBV6-5 to TRBJ1-1; the D gene is possibly TRBD1 (6 bases). This CDR3 has 14 residues. Germline values: CDR1 MNHEY, CDR2 SVGAGI. Deletions cut 2 bases from V and 4 bases from J, with 11 bases between. The CDR3 nucleotides read TGTGCCAGCAGTTACGGGGGACACTTCACTGAAGCTTTCTTT. Its protein is CASSYGGHFTEAFF.

The V gene is TRBV5-8, the J gene TRBJ1-2; D is possibly TRBD1 (6 bases). Germline loops: CDR1 SGHTS, CDR2 YDEGEE. The CDR3 consists of 13 residues. Trimming left V 2 bases short and J 7 bases short, with 12 bases between. For the CDR3, the DNA is TGTGCCAGCAGCTTCGGGGGGGGCGGTGGCTACACCTTC. It yields the protein CASSFGGGGGYTF.